This is a list of T cell receptor beta chains from one sample in a study of shared clonotypes between healthy human individuals. The protocol was immunoSEQ multiplex PCR, while the TCRdb copy is restricted to in-frame clones and leaves out a portion. The data show millions of clones, more than 85% seen once. The specimen sequenced was naive CD8+ T cells from PBMCs. Receptor source: a man in his late teens or twenties in good health. Some clones in this sample may be carry-over from other donors' samples. CDR3s include the opening cysteine and the closing phenylalanine or tryptophan. The order of the fields is CDR3 protein, CDR3 DNA, D gene, V gene, clone size, J gene. The D gene is left open where the match is weak. Size tells how often a clone was seen (once, few, many) or the class of an expanded clone, and some rows leave it out.

cdr3_aa: CASSSGLAGAHEQYF; cdr3_nt: TGTGCCAGCAGCTCTGGACTAGCGGGAGCCCACGAGCAGTACTTC; d_call: TRBD2; v_call: TRBV7-9; clone_size: -; j_call: TRBJ2-7
cdr3_aa: CASSPPLVILTNTGELFF; cdr3_nt: TGTGCCAGCAGTCCCCCACTAGTTATCCTGACGAACACCGGGGAGCTGTTTTTT; d_call: -; v_call: TRBV7-9; clone_size: -; j_call: TRBJ2-2
cdr3_aa: CAWSVQRGDTEAFF; cdr3_nt: TGTGCCTGGAGTGTACAGAGGGGAGACACTGAAGCTTTCTTT; d_call: -; v_call: TRBV30; clone_size: -; j_call: TRBJ1-1
cdr3_aa: CSGLTGVGTDTQYF; cdr3_nt: TGCAGCGGGTTAACAGGGGTTGGCACAGATACGCAGTATTTT; d_call: TRBD1; v_call: TRBV29-1; clone_size: -; j_call: TRBJ2-3
cdr3_aa: CASSGQGEVTEAFF; cdr3_nt: TGTGCCAGCAGTGGTCAGGGGGAAGTCACTGAAGCTTTCTTT; d_call: TRBD1; v_call: TRBV2; clone_size: -; j_call: TRBJ1-1
cdr3_aa: CASSSSVQGSGVPLHF; cdr3_nt: TGTGCCAGCAGCTCATCTGTTCAGGGGAGCGGTGTACCCCTCCACTTT; d_call: -; v_call: TRBV7-9; clone_size: -; j_call: TRBJ1-6
cdr3_aa: CASREGGAETQYF; cdr3_nt: TGTGCCAGCAGGGAGGGGGGGGCTGAGACCCAGTACTTC; d_call: -; v_call: TRBV7-2; clone_size: -; j_call: TRBJ2-5
cdr3_aa: CASTVTGTRGPDTQYF; cdr3_nt: TGTGCCAGCACTGTGACCGGGACTAGAGGCCCAGATACGCAGTATTTT; d_call: TRBD2; v_call: TRBV27; clone_size: -; j_call: TRBJ2-3
cdr3_aa: CASSLGFGQMNTEAFF; cdr3_nt: TGCGCCAGCAGCTTGGGTTTTGGCCAGATGAACACTGAAGCTTTCTTT; d_call: -; v_call: TRBV5-1; clone_size: -; j_call: TRBJ1-1
cdr3_aa: CASSQGVAGEYQSYEQYF; cdr3_nt: TGCGCCAGCAGCCAAGGGGTAGCGGGAGAGTACCAATCCTACGAGCAGTACTTC; d_call: TRBD2; v_call: TRBV4-3; clone_size: -; j_call: TRBJ2-7
cdr3_aa: CASSLGQGAWDEKLFF; cdr3_nt: TGTGCCAGCAGCTTGGGGCAGGGGGCGTGGGATGAAAAACTGTTTTTT; d_call: TRBD1; v_call: TRBV5-6; clone_size: -; j_call: TRBJ1-4
cdr3_aa: CASRPRTDTQYF; cdr3_nt: TGTGCCAGCCGACCTCGCACAGATACGCAGTATTTT; d_call: -; v_call: TRBV11-2; clone_size: -; j_call: TRBJ2-3
cdr3_aa: CASRHRDTYNEQFF; cdr3_nt: TGTGCCAGCAGACACCGGGACACCTACAATGAGCAGTTCTTC; d_call: -; v_call: TRBV7-9; clone_size: -; j_call: TRBJ2-1
cdr3_aa: CASSQDRVRYNEQFF; cdr3_nt: TGCGCCAGCAGCCAAGATCGGGTACGATACAATGAGCAGTTCTTC; d_call: -; v_call: TRBV4-3; clone_size: -; j_call: TRBJ2-1
cdr3_aa: CASSVAAGPYEQYF; cdr3_nt: TGTGCCAGCAGCGTAGCGGCTGGTCCCTACGAGCAGTACTTC; d_call: -; v_call: TRBV9; clone_size: -; j_call: TRBJ2-7
cdr3_aa: CAISSHAGPPPDTIYF; cdr3_nt: TGTGCCATCAGTTCACACGCTGGTCCCCCACCGGACACCATATATTTT; d_call: -; v_call: TRBV10-3; clone_size: -; j_call: TRBJ1-3
cdr3_aa: CATSRDRPNVDGYTF; cdr3_nt: TGTGCCACCAGCAGAGACAGACCCAACGTCGATGGCTACACCTTC; d_call: -; v_call: TRBV15; clone_size: few; j_call: TRBJ1-2
cdr3_aa: CASSPTSGRAETQYF; cdr3_nt: TGTGCCAGCAGCCCAACTAGCGGGAGGGCCGAGACCCAGTACTTC; d_call: TRBD2; v_call: TRBV7-3; clone_size: -; j_call: TRBJ2-5
cdr3_aa: CARDYEQYF; cdr3_nt: TGCGCCAGAGATTACGAGCAGTACTTC; d_call: -; v_call: TRBV23-1; clone_size: once; j_call: TRBJ2-7
cdr3_aa: CASSGDRGYGYTF; cdr3_nt: TGTGCCAGCAGCGGGGACAGGGGCTATGGCTACACCTTC; d_call: TRBD1; v_call: TRBV7-3; clone_size: -; j_call: TRBJ1-2
cdr3_aa: CASSITAHTREAFF; cdr3_nt: TGTGCCAGCAGCATTACAGCTCATACTAGGGAAGCTTTCTTT; d_call: -; v_call: TRBV6-1; clone_size: few; j_call: TRBJ1-1
cdr3_aa: CASSLSPGTSGEQFF; cdr3_nt: TGTGCCAGCAGTTTATCCCCAGGGACTAGCGGAGAGCAGTTCTTC; d_call: TRBD2; v_call: TRBV27; clone_size: -; j_call: TRBJ2-1
cdr3_aa: CASSPLDGIYEQYF; cdr3_nt: TGTGCCAGCAGCCCCCTGGACGGTATCTACGAGCAGTACTTC; d_call: -; v_call: TRBV7-2; clone_size: -; j_call: TRBJ2-7